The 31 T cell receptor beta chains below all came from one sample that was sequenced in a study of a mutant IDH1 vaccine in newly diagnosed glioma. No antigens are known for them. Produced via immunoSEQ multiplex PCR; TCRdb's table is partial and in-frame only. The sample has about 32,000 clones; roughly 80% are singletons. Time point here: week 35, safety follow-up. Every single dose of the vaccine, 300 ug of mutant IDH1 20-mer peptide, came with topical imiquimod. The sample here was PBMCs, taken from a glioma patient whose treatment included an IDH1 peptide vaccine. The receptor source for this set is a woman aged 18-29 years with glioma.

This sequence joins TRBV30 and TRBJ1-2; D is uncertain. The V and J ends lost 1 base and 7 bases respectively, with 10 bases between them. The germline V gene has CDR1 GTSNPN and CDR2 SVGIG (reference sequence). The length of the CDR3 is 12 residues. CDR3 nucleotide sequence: TGTGCCTGGAGTGCGCAGTCGGGTGGCTACACCTTC. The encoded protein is CAWSAQSGGYTF.

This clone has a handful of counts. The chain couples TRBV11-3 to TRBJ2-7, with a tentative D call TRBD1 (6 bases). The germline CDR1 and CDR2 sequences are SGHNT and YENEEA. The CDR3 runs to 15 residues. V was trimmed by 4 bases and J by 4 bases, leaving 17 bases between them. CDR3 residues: CASSSSLGGNYEQYF. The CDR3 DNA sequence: TGTGCCAGCAGCTCCTCGCTAGGGGGAAATTACGAGCAGTACTTC.

CDR3 coding DNA: TGTGCTAGCGGGGGGGGGAAACTGAACACTGAAGCTTTCTTT. As protein: CASGGGKLNTEAFF. The chain has TRBV7-7 and TRBJ1-1; TRBD1 is a possible D gene (5 bases). Germline values: CDR1 SSHAT, CDR2 FNYEAQ (reference sequence). The CDR3 is 14 amino acids.

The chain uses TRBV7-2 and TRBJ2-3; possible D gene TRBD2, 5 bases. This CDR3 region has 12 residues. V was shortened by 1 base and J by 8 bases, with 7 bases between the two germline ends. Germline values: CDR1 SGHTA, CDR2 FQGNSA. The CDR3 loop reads CASSLDAGTQYF. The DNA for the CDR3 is TGTGCCAGCAGCTTAGATGCGGGTACGCAGTATTTT.

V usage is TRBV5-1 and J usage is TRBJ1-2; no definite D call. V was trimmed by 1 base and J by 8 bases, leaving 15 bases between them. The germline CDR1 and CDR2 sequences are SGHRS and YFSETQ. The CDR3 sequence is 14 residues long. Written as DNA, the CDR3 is TGCGCCAGCAGCTTGTCAGTGCCTTCTCTAGGCTACACCTTC. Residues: CASSLSVPSLGYTF.

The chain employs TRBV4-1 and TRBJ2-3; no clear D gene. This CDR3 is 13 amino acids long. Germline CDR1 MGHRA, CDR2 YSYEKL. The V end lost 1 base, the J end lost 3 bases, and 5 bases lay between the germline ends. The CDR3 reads CASSQVHTDTQYF. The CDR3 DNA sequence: TGCGCCAGCAGCCAAGTGCATACAGATACGCAGTATTTT.

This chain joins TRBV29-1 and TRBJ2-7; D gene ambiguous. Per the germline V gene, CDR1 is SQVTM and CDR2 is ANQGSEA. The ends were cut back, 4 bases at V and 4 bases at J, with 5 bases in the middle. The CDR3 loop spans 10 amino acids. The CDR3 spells CSVVEYEQYF. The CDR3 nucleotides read TGCAGCGTTGTAGAGTACGAGCAGTACTTC.

The CDR3 DNA reads TGTGCCAGCAGCCCACGACTAGCGGGGGGGCCCATGAATGAGCAGTTCTTC. Protein product: CASSPRLAGGPMNEQFF. The chain joins TRBV5-4 to TRBJ2-1, with TRBD2 matching 14 bases. J lost 7 bases, V lost 4 bases, and 10 bases had no gene match. The CDR3 sequence is 17 residues long. Germline V CDR1 and CDR2: SGHNT, YYREEE (reference sequence).

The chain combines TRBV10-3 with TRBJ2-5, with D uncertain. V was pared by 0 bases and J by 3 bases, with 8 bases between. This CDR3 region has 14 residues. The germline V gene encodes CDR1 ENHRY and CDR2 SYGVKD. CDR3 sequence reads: CAISESQREETQYF. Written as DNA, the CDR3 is TGTGCCATCAGTGAGTCGCAAAGGGAAGAGACCCAGTACTTC.

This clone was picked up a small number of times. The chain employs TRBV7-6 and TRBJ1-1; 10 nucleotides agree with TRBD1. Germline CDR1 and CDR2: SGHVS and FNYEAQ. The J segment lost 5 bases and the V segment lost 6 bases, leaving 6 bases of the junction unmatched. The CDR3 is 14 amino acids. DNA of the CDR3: TGTGCCAGCAGAGAGGGACAGGGGAATACTGAAGCTTTCTTT. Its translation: CASREGQGNTEAFF.

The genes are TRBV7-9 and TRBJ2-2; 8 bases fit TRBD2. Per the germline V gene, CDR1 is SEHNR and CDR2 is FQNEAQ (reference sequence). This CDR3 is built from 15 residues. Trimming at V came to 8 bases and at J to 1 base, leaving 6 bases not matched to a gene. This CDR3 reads CASLPGGLNTGELFF. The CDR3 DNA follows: TGTGCCAGCTTACCGGGGGGGTTGAACACCGGGGAGCTGTTTTTT. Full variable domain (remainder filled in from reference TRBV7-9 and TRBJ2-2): DTGVSQNPRHKITKRGQNVTFRCDPISEHNRLYWYRQTLGQGPEFLTYFQNEAQLEKSRLLSDRFSAERPKGSFSTLEIQRTEQGDSAMYLCASLPGGLNTGELFFGEGSRLTVL.

CDR3 amino acids: CASSPPAGGGRSYEQYF. The CDR3, as DNA: TGTGCCAGCTCACCACCGGCGGGCGGGGGTAGGTCCTACGAGCAGTACTTC. The chain joins TRBV18 to TRBJ2-7; 7 nucleotides align to TRBD2. In germline, CDR1 is KGHSH, CDR2 LQKENI. CDR3 length equals 17 residues. Trimming at V came to 0 bases and at J to 1 base, leaving 9 bases not matched to a gene.

The CDR3 DNA follows: TGTGCCAGCAGCCAAGTCAACCAGGACCATTCACCCCTCCACTTT. Translated, it gives CASSQVNQDHSPLHF. This sequence joins TRBV4-2 and TRBJ1-6; no definite D call. CDR1 is LGHNA, CDR2 YNFKEQ, per germline. The CDR3 has 15 amino acids. Trimming took 1 base from V and 8 from J, leaving 12 bases between them.

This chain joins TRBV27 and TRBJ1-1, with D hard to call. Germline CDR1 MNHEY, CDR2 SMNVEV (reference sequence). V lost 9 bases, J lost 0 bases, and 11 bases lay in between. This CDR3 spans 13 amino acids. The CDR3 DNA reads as TGTGCCAGTCAGGAGTTCATGAACACTGAAGCTTTCTTT. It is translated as CASQEFMNTEAFF.

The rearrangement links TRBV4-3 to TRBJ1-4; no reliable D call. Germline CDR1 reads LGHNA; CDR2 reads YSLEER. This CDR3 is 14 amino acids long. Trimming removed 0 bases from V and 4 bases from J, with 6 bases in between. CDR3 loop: CASSQDWLNEKLFF. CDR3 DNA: TGCGCCAGCAGCCAAGATTGGCTTAATGAAAAACTGTTTTTT.

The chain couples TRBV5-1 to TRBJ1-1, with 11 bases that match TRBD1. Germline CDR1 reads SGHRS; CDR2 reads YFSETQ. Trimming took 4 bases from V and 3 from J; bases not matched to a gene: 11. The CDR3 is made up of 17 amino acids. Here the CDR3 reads CASSTSSPGQGDTEAFF. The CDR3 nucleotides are TGCGCCAGCAGCACCTCATCGCCGGGACAGGGGGACACTGAAGCTTTCTTT.

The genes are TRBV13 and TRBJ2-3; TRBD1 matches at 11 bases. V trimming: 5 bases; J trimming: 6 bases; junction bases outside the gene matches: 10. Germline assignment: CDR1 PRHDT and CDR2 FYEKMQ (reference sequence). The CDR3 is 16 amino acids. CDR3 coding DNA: TGTGCCAGCAGCGCCCGGGACAGGGGGATACGGGATACGCAGTATTTT. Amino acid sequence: CASSARDRGIRDTQYF.

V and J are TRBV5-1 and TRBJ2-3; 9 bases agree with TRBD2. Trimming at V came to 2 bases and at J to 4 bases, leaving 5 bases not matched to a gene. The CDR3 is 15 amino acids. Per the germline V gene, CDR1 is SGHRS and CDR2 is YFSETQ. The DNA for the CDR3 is TGCGCCAGCAGCTTTAGCGGGAGTCGCGCAGATACGCAGTATTTT. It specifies CASSFSGSRADTQYF.

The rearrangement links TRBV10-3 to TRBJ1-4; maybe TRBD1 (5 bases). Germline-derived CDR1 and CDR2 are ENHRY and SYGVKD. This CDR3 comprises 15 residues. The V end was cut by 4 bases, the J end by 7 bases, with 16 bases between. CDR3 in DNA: TGTGCCATCAGTGCGGCCGGCACTGGGGGTGAAAAACTGTTTTTT. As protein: CAISAAGTGGEKLFF.

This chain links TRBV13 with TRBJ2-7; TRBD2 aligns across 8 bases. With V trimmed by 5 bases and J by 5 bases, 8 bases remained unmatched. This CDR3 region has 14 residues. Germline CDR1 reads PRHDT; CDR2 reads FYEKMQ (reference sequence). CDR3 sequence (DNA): TGTGCCAGCAGCACCGGGACTAGGATCCACGAGCAGTACTTC. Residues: CASSTGTRIHEQYF.

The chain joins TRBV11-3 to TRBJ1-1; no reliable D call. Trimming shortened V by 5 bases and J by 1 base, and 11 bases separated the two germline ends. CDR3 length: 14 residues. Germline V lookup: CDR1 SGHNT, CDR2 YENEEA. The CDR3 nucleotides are TGTGCCAGCAGCCCCCGGGCCGGGAACACTGAAGCTTTCTTT. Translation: CASSPRAGNTEAFF.

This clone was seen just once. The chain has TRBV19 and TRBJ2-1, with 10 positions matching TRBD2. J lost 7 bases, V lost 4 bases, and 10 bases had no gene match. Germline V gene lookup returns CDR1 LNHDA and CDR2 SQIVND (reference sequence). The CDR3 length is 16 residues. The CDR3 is CASSTQSGLAMNEQFF. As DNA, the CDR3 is TGTGCCAGTAGTACACAGTCGGGACTAGCGATGAATGAGCAGTTCTTC.

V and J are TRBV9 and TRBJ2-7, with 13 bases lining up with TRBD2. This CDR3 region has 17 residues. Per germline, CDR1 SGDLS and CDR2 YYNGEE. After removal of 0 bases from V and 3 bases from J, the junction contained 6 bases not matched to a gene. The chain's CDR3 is CASSVASGLAGNYEQYF. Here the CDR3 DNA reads TGTGCCAGCAGCGTAGCCTCGGGACTAGCGGGGAACTACGAGCAGTACTTC.

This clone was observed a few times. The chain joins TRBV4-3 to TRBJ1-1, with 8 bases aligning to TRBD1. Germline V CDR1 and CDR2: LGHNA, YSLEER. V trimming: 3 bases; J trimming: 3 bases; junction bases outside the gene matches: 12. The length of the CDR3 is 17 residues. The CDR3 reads CASSHRDRGSVDTEAFF. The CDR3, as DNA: TGCGCCAGCAGCCATCGTGACAGGGGCTCGGTGGACACTGAAGCTTTCTTT.

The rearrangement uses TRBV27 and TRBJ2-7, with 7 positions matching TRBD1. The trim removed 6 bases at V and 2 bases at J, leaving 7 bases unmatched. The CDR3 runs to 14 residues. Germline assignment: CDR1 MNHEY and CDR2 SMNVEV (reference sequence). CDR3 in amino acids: CASSRRQGAYEQYF. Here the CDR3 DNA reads TGTGCCAGCAGCAGGAGACAGGGCGCCTACGAGCAGTACTTC.

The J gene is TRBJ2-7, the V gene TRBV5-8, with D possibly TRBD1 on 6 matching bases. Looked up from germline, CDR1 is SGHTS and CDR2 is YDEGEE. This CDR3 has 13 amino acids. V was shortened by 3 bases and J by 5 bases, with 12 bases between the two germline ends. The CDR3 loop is CASSSSGDNEQYF. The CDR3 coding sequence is TGTGCCAGCAGCTCGTCAGGGGATAACGAGCAGTACTTC. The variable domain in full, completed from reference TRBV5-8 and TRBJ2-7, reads EAGVTQSPTHLIKTRGQQATLRCSPISGHTSVYWYQQALGLGLQFLLWYDEGEERNRGNFPPRFSGRQFPNYSSELNVNALELEDSALYLCASSSSGDNEQYFGPGTRLTVT.

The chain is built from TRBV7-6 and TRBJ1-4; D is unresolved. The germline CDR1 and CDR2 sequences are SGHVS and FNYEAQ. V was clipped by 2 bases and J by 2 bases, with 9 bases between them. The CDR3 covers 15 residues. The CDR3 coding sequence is TGTGCCAGCAGCTTAAGGCCGGCCACTAATGAAAAACTGTTTTTT. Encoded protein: CASSLRPATNEKLFF.

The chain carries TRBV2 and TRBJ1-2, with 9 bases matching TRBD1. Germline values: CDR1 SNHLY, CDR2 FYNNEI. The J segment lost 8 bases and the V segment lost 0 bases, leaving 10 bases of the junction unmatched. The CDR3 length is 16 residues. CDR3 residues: CASSEALRDRVGGYTF. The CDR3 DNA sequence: TGTGCCAGCAGTGAAGCGCTCCGGGACAGGGTGGGGGGCTACACCTTC.

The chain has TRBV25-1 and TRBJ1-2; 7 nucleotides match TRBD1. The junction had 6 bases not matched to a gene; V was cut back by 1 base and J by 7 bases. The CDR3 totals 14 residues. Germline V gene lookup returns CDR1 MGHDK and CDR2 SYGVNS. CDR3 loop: CASSESGRGIGYTF. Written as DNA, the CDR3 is TGTGCCAGCAGTGAATCAGGCAGGGGGATTGGCTACACCTTC.

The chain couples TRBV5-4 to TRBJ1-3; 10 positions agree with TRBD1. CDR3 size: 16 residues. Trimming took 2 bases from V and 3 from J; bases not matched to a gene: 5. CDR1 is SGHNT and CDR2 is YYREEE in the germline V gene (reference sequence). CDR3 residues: CASSFDRGHVGNTIYF. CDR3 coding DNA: TGTGCCAGCAGCTTTGACAGGGGGCATGTTGGAAACACCATATATTTT.

The CDR3 DNA reads as TGTGCCAGCGGCTACAGGGGGGGCTACTATGGCTACACCTTC. Its translation: CASGYRGGYYGYTF. The chain links TRBV6-6 to TRBJ1-2; TRBD1 aligns across 8 bases. From germline, CDR1 is MNHNY and CDR2 SVGAGI (reference sequence). This CDR3 region has 14 residues. V gave up 8 bases and J gave up 3 bases; unmatched junction bases: 8.